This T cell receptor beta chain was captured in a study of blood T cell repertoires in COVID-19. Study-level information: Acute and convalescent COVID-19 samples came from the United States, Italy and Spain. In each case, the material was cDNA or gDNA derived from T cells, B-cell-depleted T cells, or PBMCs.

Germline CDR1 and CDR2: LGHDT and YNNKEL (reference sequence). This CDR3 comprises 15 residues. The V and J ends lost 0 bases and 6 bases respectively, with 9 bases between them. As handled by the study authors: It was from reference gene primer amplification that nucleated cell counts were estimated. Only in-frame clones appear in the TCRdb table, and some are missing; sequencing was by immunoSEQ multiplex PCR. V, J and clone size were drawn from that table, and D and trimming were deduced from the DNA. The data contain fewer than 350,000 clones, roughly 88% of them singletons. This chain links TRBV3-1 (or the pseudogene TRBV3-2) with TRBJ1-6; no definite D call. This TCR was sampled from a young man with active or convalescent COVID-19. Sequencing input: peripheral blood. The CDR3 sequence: CASSQDNSFNSPLHF. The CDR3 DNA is TGTGCCAGCAGCCAAGATAACAGTTTTAATTCACCCCTCCACTTT.